Listed below are T cell receptor beta chains from one sample, sequenced in a study of response to subunit inactivated influenza vaccine. TCRdb re-called the RT-PCR reads through MiXCR, storing one row per CDR3 protein. This table holds more than 450,000 distinct CDR3 sequences, about 10% found once. The sequencing used PBMCs from blood, collected on the day of vaccination. These receptors were obtained from a man in his fifties who received an inactivated influenza vaccine. CDR3s include the opening cysteine and the closing phenylalanine or tryptophan. Each record gives: clone size, J gene, D gene, CDR3 length, V gene, CDR3 DNA, CDR3 protein. A D gene is named only where the DNA matches it firmly. Clone size appears in some rows only: once, few, many, or a class for an expanded clone.

few | TRBJ2-1 | NA | 14 | TRBV19 | TGTGCCAGTAGTATTCAGGGAGGCACCAATGAGCAGTTCTTC | CASSIQGGTNEQFF
many | TRBJ2-2 | NA | 16 | TRBV11-2 | TGTGCCAGCAGCTTAGAGAGCGCTAGATCCGGCCGGGAGCTGTTTTTT | CASSLESARSGRELFF
NA | TRBJ2-7 | TRBD2 | 15 | TRBV20-1 | TGCAGTGCTAGATCAAGCGGGGGAAACTCCTACGAGCAGTACTTC | CSARSSGGNSYEQYF
many | TRBJ2-3 | TRBD2 | 15 | TRBV20-1 | TGCAGTGCTAGAGATTCTAGCGGGGGCACAGATACGCAGTATTTT | CSARDSSGGTDTQYF
many | TRBJ2-1 | NA | 18 | TRBV4-1 | TGCGCCAGCAGCCAAGCCATTGGCGCAGGGGTATCGATCAATGAGCAGTTCTTC | CASSQAIGAGVSINEQFF
NA | TRBJ2-2 | TRBD2 | 15 | TRBV14 | TGTGCCAGCAGCCGGGGGAGGGCCAACACCGGGGAGCTGTTTTTT | CASSRGRANTGELFF
NA | TRBJ2-2 | NA | 15 | TRBV10-3 | TGTGCCATCAGTGAAGGGATGGGGAACACCGGGGAGCTGTTTTTT | CAISEGMGNTGELFF
NA | TRBJ2-1 | TRBD2 | 15 | TRBV4-3 | TGCGCCAGCACGGTAGCGGGAGGGCCCTACAATGAGCAGTTCTTC | CASTVAGGPYNEQFF
NA | TRBJ2-3 | NA | 15 | TRBV18 | TGTGCCAGCTCACGGAACCCCTCTAGCACAGATACGCAGTATTTT | CASSRNPSSTDTQYF
many | TRBJ2-1 | TRBD1 | 20 | TRBV20-1 | TGCAGTGCTAGAGGATCGGGTGGGACAGTTCCGGGAAGCTCCTACAATGAGCAGTTCTTC | CSARGSGGTVPGSSYNEQFF
NA | TRBJ1-1 | NA | 16 | TRBV12-3/TRBV12-4 | TGTGCCAGCAGCCCCCGTAGGAGCTATATGAACACTGAAGCTTTCTTT | CASSPRRSYMNTEAFF
few | TRBJ2-5 | NA | 14 | TRBV5-1 | TGCGCCAGCAGCTTGGAAGGGGAGATGGAGACCCAGTACTTC | CASSLEGEMETQYF
NA | TRBJ1-2 | NA | 13 | TRBV12-3/TRBV12-4 | TGTGCCAGCAGCTATACAGGGAACTATGGCTACACCTTC | CASSYTGNYGYTF
NA | TRBJ2-3 | TRBD2 | 14 | TRBV6-5 | TGTGCCAGCAGTTTGGGGAGGGTAAAAGATACGCAGTATTTT | CASSLGRVKDTQYF
NA | TRBJ2-1 | TRBD2 | 15 | TRBV4-2 | TGTGCCAGCAGCCAAGACCCAGCGGGGGGCTATGAGCAGTTCTTC | CASSQDPAGGYEQFF
NA | TRBJ2-6 | NA | 14 | TRBV2 | TGTGCCAGCAGTCCAGGGCTAGGGGCCAACGTCCTGACTTTC | CASSPGLGANVLTF
few | TRBJ1-1 | NA | 11 | TRBV12-3/TRBV12-4 | TGTGCCAGCAGTCCACGCACTGAAGCTTTCTTT | CASSPRTEAFF
NA | TRBJ2-1 | NA | 16 | TRBV6-1 | TGTGCCAGCAGCCAACTAGGACGGAGAGCCTCCAATGAGCAGTTCTTC | CASSQLGRRASNEQFF
NA | TRBJ1-5 | TRBD1 | 17 | TRBV6-2/TRBV6-3 | TGTGCCAGCAGTTACAACTTAGGGGGCGATCGCAATCAGCCCCAGCATTTT | CASSYNLGGDRNQPQHF
many | TRBJ2-2 | NA | 17 | TRBV7-2 | TGTGCCAGCAGCCCAACGTCGGCACAGGGGAACACCGGGGAGCTGTTTTTT | CASSPTSAQGNTGELFF
NA | TRBJ2-2 | TRBD1 | 15 | TRBV20-1 | TGCAGTGCTAGAGACCGGGACAGGGCCATTGGCGAGCTGTTTTTT | CSARDRDRAIGELFF
NA | TRBJ2-1 | NA | 18 | TRBV29-1 | TGCAGCGTGGAGATTTACTATCCCGGGACGGGAACCTACAATGAGCAGTTCTTC | CSVEIYYPGTGTYNEQFF
NA | TRBJ2-3 | NA | 14 | TRBV7-3 | TGTGCCAGCAGCCCACGGGCGAGTGGAGATACGCAGTATTTT | CASSPRASGDTQYF
NA | TRBJ1-5 | NA | 14 | TRBV5-5 | TGTGCCAGCAGCCCCGGGCCAGGGGTTAAGCCCCAGCATTTT | CASSPGPGVKPQHF
few | TRBJ1-2 | NA | 15 | TRBV6-5 | TGTGCCAGCAGTTACCGGAGGCTGGGTGCTGGAGCTTCCACCTTC | CASSYRRLGAGASTF
NA | TRBJ2-7 | NA | 15 | TRBV27 | TGTGCCAGCAGTCCGACACCGCCGCAGTCCTACGAGCAGTACTTC | CASSPTPPQSYEQYF
few | TRBJ2-3 | NA | 14 | TRBV7-2 | TGTGCCAGCAGCACAAGGACGCTATCAGATACGCAGTATTTT | CASSTRTLSDTQYF
NA | TRBJ1-1 | NA | 15 | TRBV6-1 | TGTGCCAGCAGTCCCGCAGGGACGGAGAACACTGAAGCTTTCTTT | CASSPAGTENTEAFF
NA | TRBJ2-3 | TRBD2 | 19 | TRBV6-2/TRBV6-3 | TGTGCCAGCAGTTACTCCCTAGCGGGAGTAACCTTTAGCACAGATACGCAGTATTTT | CASSYSLAGVTFSTDTQYF
NA | TRBJ2-7 | NA | 16 | TRBV20-1 | TGCAGTGCTAGAGATTGGCACGCTCCCAATTCCTACGAGCAGTACTTC | CSARDWHAPNSYEQYF
few | TRBJ2-7 | NA | 13 | TRBV20-1 | TGCAGTGCTAGAGACGGACAGTCCTACGAGCAGTACTTC | CSARDGQSYEQYF